A single sample gave rise to the 24 T cell receptor beta chains below, sequenced in a study. Treg sorting used a CD4+CD25+CD127-/low gate. TCRdb re-called the 5' RACE reads through MiXCR, storing one row per CDR3 protein. Here the sample spans about 11,000 distinct CDR3 sequences, around a quarter being singletons. Material: Tregs sorted from a lymph node. The receptors shown here come from a female donor with breast cancer.

By share of the sample, this clonotype is medium-sized. The CDR3 DNA sequence: TGTGCCAGCAGCTCTTCCAGGCTCAGTGAGACCCAGTACTTC. Protein sequence: CASSSSRLSETQYF. The V and J genes are TRBV6-2 or TRBV6-3 and TRBJ2-5; the D is unclear. The germline V gene has CDR1 MNHEY and CDR2 SVGEGT. Trimming stripped 6 bases from V and 5 bases from J, with 16 bases between. The CDR3 extends over 14 amino acids.

This chain joins TRBV9 and TRBJ2-7; D is perhaps TRBD2 (5 bases). Germline assignment: CDR1 SGDLS and CDR2 YYNGEE. V was trimmed by 0 bases and J by 2 bases, leaving 9 bases between them. This CDR3 is built from 14 residues. CDR3 DNA: TGTGCCAGCAGCGTAGCTCACGGGACCTACGAGCAGTACTTC. It yields the protein CASSVAHGTYEQYF.

This clonotype has more than one count but fewer than ten. A much larger clonotype is one base distant, so this may be a read error. V is TRBV7-6 and J is TRBJ2-1; 7 bases map to TRBD2. In germline, CDR1 is SGHVS, CDR2 FNYEAQ. The CDR3 has 16 amino acids. CDR3 in amino acids: CASSPPLAGAYNEQSF. For the CDR3, the DNA is TGTGCCAGCAGCCCTCCTTTGGCGGGAGCATACAATGAGCAGTCCTTC. The variable domain in full, with the rest retrieved from reference TRBV7-6 and TRBJ2-1, is GAGVSQSPRYKVTKRGQDVALRCDPISGHVSLYWYRQALGQGPEFLTYFNYEAQQDKSGLPNDRFSAERPEGSISTLTIQRTEQRDSAMYRCASSPPLAGAYNEQSFGPGTRLTVL.

By frequency in the sample, this clonotype is medium-sized. The CDR3 region has the DNA TGTGCCAGCAGTTTAATAATGGCTAGCGGGAAAGAGACCCAGTACTTC. Protein product: CASSLIMASGKETQYF. The chain has TRBV12-3 or TRBV12-4 and TRBJ2-5; 9 bases match TRBD2. After removal of 2 bases from V and 3 bases from J, the junction contained 7 bases not matched to a gene. The CDR3 contains 16 residues.

This clonotype is medium-sized (0.01 to 0.1%). This sequence joins TRBV7-8 and TRBJ1-2, with unresolved D. CDR3 length: 13 residues. The germline V gene encodes CDR1 SGHVS and CDR2 FQNEAQ. Trimming cost V 3 bases and J 8 bases, with 13 bases left between them. In DNA form, the CDR3 reads TGTGCCAGCAGCTTTGTAGGGCTGAAAGGCTACACCTTC. Its protein is CASSFVGLKGYTF.

A note on this clonotype: A much larger clone is a single base away; this may be a read error. This chain links TRBV6-5 with TRBJ2-1; no definite D call. This CDR3 spans 16 amino acids. Germline lookup yields CDR1 MNHEY and CDR2 SVGAGI. The CDR3, as DNA: TGTGCCAGCGGTTACTCGTTTTCGATAGAAAGCGATGAGCAGTTCTTC. This encodes CASGYSFSIESDEQFF.

There are many counts of this clonotype. The chain is built from TRBV4-1 and TRBJ2-7; 11 bases match TRBD2. The CDR3 length is 16 residues. V shed 0 bases, J shed 4 bases, and the junction held 5 bases outside the gene matches. CDR1 is MGHRA, CDR2 YSYEKL, per germline. The CDR3 sequence: CASSQDPLAGAYEQYF. CDR3 coding DNA: TGCGCCAGCAGCCAAGATCCACTAGCGGGAGCTTACGAGCAGTACTTC.

The chain is built from TRBV20-1 and TRBJ2-1, with D perhaps matching TRBD1 or TRBD2 (6 bases each). This CDR3 contains 16 residues. Trimming stripped 5 bases from V and 0 bases from J, with 17 bases between. Looked up from germline, CDR1 is DFQATT and CDR2 is SNEGSKA (reference sequence). CDR3 in amino acids: CSASRGRGGSYNEQFF. The CDR3, as DNA: TGCAGTGCTTCACGGGGGCGGGGTGGCTCCTACAATGAGCAGTTCTTC.

Turning to this clonotype: A much larger clone differs by one base, so this may be a read error. The chain uses TRBV20-1 and TRBJ2-1; tentatively, D is TRBD2 (6 bases). V dropped 7 bases and J dropped 2 bases, with 21 bases sitting between them. CDR3 length equals 16 residues. CDR1 DFQATT and CDR2 SNEGSKA come from the germline V gene (reference sequence). The CDR3 protein is CSVGGVGGVAYNEQFF. Here the CDR3 DNA reads TGCAGTGTTGGCGGCGTCGGCGGGGTGGCCTACAATGAGCAGTTCTTC.

This clonotype was counted a few times. The chain has TRBV15 and TRBJ1-2; possible D gene TRBD1, 5 bases. The CDR3 consists of 17 residues. Looked up from germline, CDR1 is LNHNV and CDR2 is YYDKDF (reference sequence). V was clipped by 0 bases and J by 0 bases, with 14 bases between them. The CDR3 DNA follows: TGTGCCACCAGCAGAGACTTGGGACTGAGCCCTAACTATGGCTACACCTTC. Protein sequence: CATSRDLGLSPNYGYTF.

Within the sample, this clonotype is medium-sized (0.01 to 0.1%). The gene calls are TRBV5-4 and TRBJ2-7; no reliable D call. Germline-derived CDR1 and CDR2 are SGHNT and YYREEE (reference sequence). The CDR3 runs 13 residues. Trimming removed 5 bases from V and 1 base from J, with 10 bases in between. The CDR3 protein is CASRTALSYEQYF. Here the CDR3 DNA reads TGTGCCAGCAGAACAGCGCTATCCTACGAGCAGTACTTC.

Relative to its sample, this clonotype is medium-sized. The chain combines TRBV5-4 with TRBJ2-1; no clear D. Germline V gene sequence: CDR1 SGHNT, CDR2 YYREEE (reference sequence). This CDR3 contains 12 residues. V lost 2 bases, J lost 8 bases, and 8 bases lay in between. As DNA, the CDR3 is TGTGCCAGCAGCTTTAATATGGATGAGCAGTTCTTC. It codes for CASSFNMDEQFF.

This clonotype appeared many times. This chain connects TRBV19 to TRBJ2-2; tentative D call: TRBD1 (7 bases). Trimming took off 5 bases at V and 6 bases at J, with 19 bases between the two ends. This CDR3 region has 16 residues. Germline CDR1 reads LNHDA; CDR2 reads SQIVND (reference sequence). The chain's CDR3 is CASSPRWRGLSGELFF. DNA of the CDR3: TGTGCCAGTAGTCCCCGGTGGAGGGGGCTTTCCGGGGAGCTGTTTTTT.

This chain links TRBV20-1 with TRBJ2-5; 7 nucleotides align to TRBD1. Trimming cost V 3 bases and J 1 base; bases outside gene matches: 8. Germline-derived CDR1 and CDR2 are DFQATT and SNEGSKA (reference sequence). The CDR3 length is 15 residues. The CDR3 region is CSASLGAGGQETQYF. The DNA of the CDR3 is TGCAGTGCTAGTTTGGGGGCAGGGGGCCAAGAGACCCAGTACTTC.

This chain uses TRBV2 with TRBJ1-5, with a weak D call TRBD1 (5 bases). Germline V gives CDR1 SNHLY, CDR2 FYNNEI. The CDR3 totals 16 residues. V was shortened by 6 bases and J by 3 bases, with 18 bases between the two germline ends. For the CDR3, the DNA is TGTGCCAGCAGGGGACCCGGGGCGGGCATCAATCAGCCCCAGCATTTT. Translated, it gives CASRGPGAGINQPQHF.

This clonotype has only a few counts. CDR3 bases: TGTGCCAGCAGCCCCCGGGGGGACAGGAGTGTCAATGAGCAGTTCTTC. This encodes CASSPRGDRSVNEQFF. The chain recombines TRBV9 with TRBJ2-1; maybe TRBD1 (8 bases). The germline CDR1 and CDR2 sequences are SGDLS and YYNGEE. With 4 bases removed from V and 6 bases from J, the gap between germline ends came to 20 bases. The CDR3 extends over 16 amino acids.

CDR3: CSARGAGNTIYF. In DNA form, the CDR3 reads TGCAGTGCTAGAGGGGCTGGAAACACCATATATTTT. The chain is built from TRBV20-1 and TRBJ1-3; D is uncertain. V was pared by 1 base and J by 2 bases, with 3 bases between. Germline V CDR1 and CDR2: DFQATT, SNEGSKA (reference sequence). CDR3 size: 12 residues.

This clonotype rates as medium-sized. The chain uses TRBV5-5 and TRBJ1-2; the D gene is possibly TRBD1 (6 bases). Trimming took 2 bases from V and 3 from J, leaving 14 bases between them. Germline CDR1 SGHKS, CDR2 YYEKEE (reference sequence). This CDR3 has 15 amino acids. The DNA for the CDR3 is TGTGCCAGCAGCTTATTCACAGGGTGGGACTATGGCTACACCTTC. It encodes CASSLFTGWDYGYTF.

This clonotype is judged medium-sized. The chain combines TRBV12-3 or TRBV12-4 with TRBJ2-2; D gene unclear. Trimming took 8 bases from V and 6 from J, leaving 16 bases between them. The CDR3 loop spans 14 amino acids. The CDR3 spells CASYRTPAPGELFF. CDR3 nucleotide sequence: TGTGCCAGCTACCGGACCCCTGCTCCCGGGGAGCTGTTTTTT.

This clonotype appeared many times. The chain links TRBV20-1 to TRBJ2-1; 10 nucleotides agree with TRBD2. This CDR3 contains 16 residues. CDR1 is DFQATT, CDR2 SNEGSKA, per germline (reference sequence). V shed 3 bases, J shed 8 bases, and the junction held 13 bases outside the gene matches. This chain's CDR3 is CSASDSKREGSYEQFF. For the CDR3, the DNA is TGCAGTGCTAGCGATTCTAAGCGGGAGGGCTCATATGAGCAGTTCTTC.

Notes on this clonotype: A much larger clone lies a single base off, so this may be a read error. V usage is TRBV28 and J usage is TRBJ1-3, with a tentative D call TRBD1 (5 bases). The CDR3 spans 16 residues. In germline, CDR1 is MDHEN, CDR2 SYDVKM. The CDR3 is CASSPGWGTSGNTLYF. CDR3 in DNA: TGTGCCAGCAGTCCCGGGTGGGGGACCTCTGGAAACACCTTATATTTT.

Concerning this clonotype itself: A much larger clone lies a single base off, so this may be a read error. This chain links TRBV14 with TRBJ2-7; no reliable D call. CDR1 is SGHDN, CDR2 FVKESK, per germline. The CDR3 has 12 residues. V was shortened by 4 bases and J by 3 bases, with 7 bases between the two germline ends. For the CDR3, the DNA is TGTGCCAGCAGCCCGTACGGCTACGAGCAGTACTTC. Protein product: CASSPYGYEQYF.

In its sample, this clonotype is medium-sized (0.01 to 0.1%). The rearrangement uses TRBV29-1 and TRBJ2-1, with D possibly matching TRBD2 (6 bases). Trimming cost V 6 bases and J 0 bases, with 15 bases left between them. This CDR3 is 15 amino acids long. Per the germline V gene, CDR1 is SQVTM and CDR2 is ANQGSEA. This CDR3 is CSVADYPSSYNEQFF. The DNA of the CDR3 is TGCAGCGTAGCGGACTATCCAAGCTCCTACAATGAGCAGTTCTTC.

This clonotype has ten or more counts. The chain carries TRBV5-1 and TRBJ2-1; no definite D call. The CDR3 length is 12 residues. V lost 5 bases, J lost 5 bases, and 8 bases lay in between. Looked up from germline, CDR1 is SGHRS and CDR2 is YFSETQ. This CDR3 reads CASRVGNNEQFF. The CDR3 DNA follows: TGCGCCAGCAGGGTGGGGAACAATGAGCAGTTCTTC.